Below, 25 T cell receptor beta chains from the same sample are listed, as sequenced in a study of CD8 T cells in Susac syndrome. Random hexamers served to reverse transcribe roughly 0.45 to 1 ug RNA. TCRdb redid the calling of the immunoSEQ multiplex PCR reads with MiXCR, one entry per CDR3 protein. Of roughly 120,000 distinct CDR3 sequences in the sample, less than 95% were seen once. The specimen sequenced was CD4+ T cells from PBMCs. Receptors originate from a human donor with multiple sclerosis.

The V and J genes are TRBV10-3 and TRBJ1-2; unclear D gene. This CDR3 is 14 amino acids long. The V end was cut by 4 bases, the J end by 3 bases, with 12 bases between. Germline V gene data show CDR1 as ENHRY and CDR2 as SYGVKD. CDR3 in amino acids: CAISGSQADYGYTF. In nucleotides, the CDR3 is TGTGCCATCAGTGGGTCGCAGGCGGACTATGGCTACACCTTC.

The chain is built from TRBV19 and TRBJ2-7; D unresolved. The CDR3 contains 13 residues. Germline V gene sequence: CDR1 LNHDA, CDR2 SQIVND (reference sequence). V gave up 5 bases and J gave up 0 bases, with 8 bases separating them. The CDR3 DNA reads TGTGCCAGTAGTGAACAGAGCTCCTACGAGCAGTACTTC. This codes for CASSEQSSYEQYF. The full variable domain, rest sourced from reference TRBV19 and TRBJ2-7, is DGGITQSPKYLFRKEGQNVTLSCEQNLNHDAMYWYRQDPGQGLRLIYYSQIVNDFQKGDIAEGYSVSREKKESFPLTVTSAQKNPTAFYLCASSEQSSYEQYFGPGTRLTVT.

The sample holds a few counts of this clonotype. This rearrangement joins TRBV7-9 to TRBJ2-5; a weak D match, TRBD2 (5 bases). This CDR3 spans 15 amino acids. The V gene's germline CDR1 is SEHNR and CDR2 FQNEAQ (reference sequence). The germline V and J ends were trimmed by 0 bases and 1 base, with 9 bases remaining between them. The CDR3 DNA reads as TGTGCCAGCAGCTTAGCGCGAACTAGCCAAGAGACCCAGTACTTC. Its translation is CASSLARTSQETQYF.

This chain joins TRBV18 and TRBJ2-7, with D perhaps being TRBD1 or TRBD2 (5 bases each). CDR3 length: 14 residues. With 3 bases removed from V and 1 base from J, the gap between germline ends came to 10 bases. Germline-derived CDR1 and CDR2 are KGHSH and LQKENI. The CDR3 DNA sequence: TGTGCCAGCTCACCCTGGGACGGGTCCTACGAGCAGTACTTC. This sequence encodes CASSPWDGSYEQYF. Filled out from reference TRBV18 and TRBJ2-7, the complete variable domain reads NAGVMQNPRHLVRRRGQEARLRCSPMKGHSHVYWYRQLPEEGLKFMVYLQKENIIDESGMPKERFSAEFPKEGPSILRIQQVVRGDSAAYFCASSPWDGSYEQYFGPGTRLTVT.

The V gene is TRBV19, the J gene TRBJ1-6; 10 bases match TRBD1. V lost 8 bases to trimming and J lost 7 bases; unmatched junction nucleotides: 11. The germline V gene encodes CDR1 LNHDA and CDR2 SQIVND (reference sequence). This CDR3 has 16 amino acids. The CDR3 sequence: CASGPTGTGANSPLHF. In DNA form, the CDR3 reads TGTGCCAGTGGCCCCACCGGGACAGGGGCCAATTCACCCCTCCACTTT.

The V gene is TRBV12-3 or TRBV12-4, the J gene TRBJ1-3; 10 bases fit TRBD1. There are 15 residues in the CDR3. Unmatched junction bases numbered 5, after V lost 5 bases and J lost 4 bases. CDR3 region: CASSRQGANGNTIYF. The CDR3 DNA reads TGTGCCAGCAGTCGACAGGGGGCGAACGGAAACACCATATATTTT.

The rearrangement joins TRBV5-1 to TRBJ1-2; 8 nucleotides line up with TRBD1. The junction had 6 bases not matched to a gene; V was cut back by 2 bases and J by 6 bases. Germline-derived CDR1 and CDR2 are SGHRS and YFSETQ. The CDR3 contains 14 residues. For the CDR3, the DNA is TGCGCCAGCAGCTTAAGGGACAGGTTCAATGGCTACACCTTC. Protein sequence: CASSLRDRFNGYTF.

V usage is TRBV12-3 or TRBV12-4 and J usage is TRBJ2-5; 9 bases line up with TRBD1. This CDR3 comprises 13 residues. J gave up 7 bases and V 3 bases, and 3 bases lay outside the gene matches. The CDR3 bases are TGTGCCAGCAGTTTCGACAGGGGGGCGACCCAGTACTTC. It yields the protein CASSFDRGATQYF.

The chain joins TRBV10-1 to TRBJ1-1; D not resolved. Germline V gene data show CDR1 as WNHNN and CDR2 as SYGVQD (reference sequence). Trimming pared 2 bases from V and 2 bases from J, leaving 6 bases between. The CDR3 runs to 13 residues. CDR3 sequence reads: CASSEGINTEAFF. In nucleotides, the CDR3 is TGCGCCAGCAGTGAGGGGATAAACACTGAAGCTTTCTTT.

V is TRBV18 and J is TRBJ2-2; D remains ambiguous. Germline CDR1 is KGHSH and CDR2 is LQKENI. Trimming left V 1 base short and J 5 bases short, with 5 bases between. The CDR3 loop spans 13 amino acids. CDR3 amino acids: CASSPQGTGELFF. The CDR3 DNA reads as TGTGCCAGCTCACCACAGGGTACCGGGGAGCTGTTTTTT.

V usage is TRBV9 and J usage is TRBJ2-2; the D gene is possibly TRBD2 (5 bases). The length of the CDR3 is 16 residues. Looked up from germline, CDR1 is SGDLS and CDR2 is YYNGEE. Deletions cut 4 bases from V and 4 bases from J, with 17 bases between. CDR3 nucleotides: TGTGCCAGCAGCTCGAGAGATAGCGATAGCACCGGGGAGCTGTTTTTT. It translates to CASSSRDSDSTGELFF.

CDR3 nucleotides: TGTGCCAGCAGTGTTCGGGACGAGCAGTACTTC. Its protein product is CASSVRDEQYF. The rearrangement uses TRBV6-1 and TRBJ2-7; D not certain. The CDR3 covers 11 residues. V lost 4 bases and J 5 bases, leaving 6 bases between the germline ends. Germline V lookup: CDR1 MNHNS, CDR2 SASEGT.

This chain links TRBV30 with TRBJ1-1; D is unresolved. Germline-derived CDR1 and CDR2 are GTSNPN and SVGIG (reference sequence). The CDR3 contains 13 residues. V lost 5 bases, J lost 5 bases, and 15 bases lay in between. The CDR3 nucleotides read TGTGCCTGGGCGTGGACCCGAGGAACTGAAGCTTTCTTT. This codes for CAWAWTRGTEAFF.

The V and J genes are TRBV2 and TRBJ2-1; the match to TRBD1 covers 8 bases. The CDR3 length is 15 residues. The germline V gene encodes CDR1 SNHLY and CDR2 FYNNEI. Losses at the gene ends were 6 bases for V and 4 bases for J; bases not matched to a gene: 8. CDR3 sequence reads: CASRSQGAHYNEQFF. In DNA, the CDR3 is TGTGCCAGCAGATCCCAGGGGGCCCATTACAATGAGCAGTTCTTC.

This chain links TRBV11-2 with TRBJ2-5, with D unresolved. Trimming removed 1 base at V and 9 bases at J, with 9 bases between. The CDR3 is 12 residues long. CDR1 is SGHAT and CDR2 is FQNNGV in the germline V gene. The CDR3 sequence: CASSLAPWAQYF. The DNA of the CDR3 is TGTGCCAGCAGCTTAGCCCCTTGGGCCCAGTACTTC.

This chain connects TRBV6-2 or TRBV6-3 to TRBJ2-7; D remains ambiguous. The CDR3 contains 15 residues. Germline lookup yields CDR1 MNHEY and CDR2 SVGEGT. V was shortened by 6 bases and J by 0 bases, with 15 bases between the two germline ends. The chain's CDR3 is CASSSTFGGSYEQYF. DNA of the CDR3: TGTGCCAGCAGCTCGACTTTTGGCGGCTCCTACGAGCAGTACTTC.

The chain links TRBV7-6 to TRBJ1-2; the match to TRBD1 covers 7 bases. Germline V gene sequence: CDR1 SGHVS, CDR2 FNYEAQ. V lost 8 bases and J lost 2; bases outside the gene matches: 8. This CDR3 is 14 amino acids long. The CDR3 spells CASGGAGGNYGYTF. The CDR3 coding sequence is TGTGCCAGCGGAGGGGCAGGGGGAAACTATGGCTACACCTTC. The full variable domain, completed using reference TRBV7-6 and TRBJ1-2, is GAGVSQSPRYKVTKRGQDVALRCDPISGHVSLYWYRQALGQGPEFLTYFNYEAQQDKSGLPNDRFSAERPEGSISTLTIQRTEQRDSAMYRCASGGAGGNYGYTFGSGTRLTVV.

The genes are TRBV7-2 and TRBJ2-3; D ambiguous. CDR1 is SGHTA, CDR2 FQGNSA, per germline. V lost 0 bases and J 2 bases, leaving 12 bases between the germline ends. This CDR3 region has 16 residues. The CDR3 sequence: CASSLAQDRFTDTQYF. The CDR3 DNA reads as TGTGCCAGCAGCTTAGCGCAGGACCGTTTCACAGATACGCAGTATTTT.

The chain has TRBV7-8 and TRBJ2-7, with 8 nucleotides matching TRBD2. The length of the CDR3 is 17 residues. CDR1 SGHVS and CDR2 FQNEAQ come from the germline V gene. V lost 1 base, J lost 2 bases, and 10 bases stayed unmatched. Here the CDR3 reads CASSLVVAGGSPYEQYF. CDR3 DNA sequence: TGTGCCAGCAGCTTAGTAGTGGCGGGGGGCTCGCCCTACGAGCAGTACTTC.

This clonotype was detected only once. The rearrangement joins TRBV6-2 or TRBV6-3 to TRBJ1-5; a possible D gene is TRBD1 (6 bases). Germline CDR1 is MNHEY and CDR2 is SVGEGT. The CDR3 sequence is 12 residues long. The V end lost 10 bases, the J end lost 4 bases, and 11 bases lay between the germline ends. This CDR3 is CATETGNQPQHF. In nucleotides, the CDR3 is TGTGCCACCGAAACAGGGAATCAGCCCCAGCATTTT.

The chain combines TRBV6-2 or TRBV6-3 with TRBJ2-3; possible D gene TRBD1, 6 bases. The CDR3 runs 12 residues. The V gene lost 8 bases and the J gene lost 12 bases, with 18 bases spanning the gap. Germline CDR1 reads MNHEY; CDR2 reads SVGEGT. The CDR3 region is CASAIMGAAQYF. The CDR3 DNA is TGTGCCAGCGCTATCATGGGGGCCGCTCAGTATTTT.

The CDR3 region is CAWSRQSNTEAFF. The CDR3 bases are TGTGCCTGGAGTCGGCAGTCGAACACTGAAGCTTTCTTT. The chain employs TRBV30 and TRBJ1-1; no definite D call. Germline CDR1 is GTSNPN and CDR2 is SVGIG (reference sequence). The CDR3 sequence is 13 residues long. Trimming removed 2 bases at V and 1 base at J, with 8 bases between.

The chain uses TRBV20-1 and TRBJ1-5, with D perhaps TRBD1 (5 bases). V lost 0 bases and J 2 bases, leaving 11 bases between the germline ends. The CDR3 is made up of 15 amino acids. Germline V lookup: CDR1 DFQATT, CDR2 SNEGSKA (reference sequence). In DNA, the CDR3 is TGCAGTGCTAGAGATCTGGGACGGCGCAATCAGCCCCAGCATTTT. Encoded protein: CSARDLGRRNQPQHF.

The chain employs TRBV3-1 and TRBJ1-2; D perhaps matches TRBD1 (6 bases). V lost 7 bases to trimming and J lost 6 bases, with 18 bases between them. The CDR3 spans 14 residues. Germline V gives CDR1 LGHDT, CDR2 YNNKEL (reference sequence). The CDR3 spells CASTYTTQGHGYTF. The CDR3 region has the DNA TGTGCCAGCACCTACACAACACAGGGACATGGCTACACCTTC. Supplemented by reference TRBV3-1 and TRBJ1-2, the full variable domain reads DTAVSQTPKYLVTQMGNDKSIKCEQNLGHDTMYWYKQDSKKFLKIMFSYNNKELIINETVPNRFSPKSPDKAHLNLHINSLELGDSAVYFCASTYTTQGHGYTFGSGTRLTVV.

This chain links TRBV30 with TRBJ1-1; D is unclear. V was trimmed by 7 bases and J by 5 bases, leaving 11 bases between them. Germline loops: CDR1 GTSNPN, CDR2 SVGIG (reference sequence). The CDR3 contains 11 residues. The CDR3 region is CASGPATEAFF. The CDR3 DNA follows: TGTGCCTCGGGCCCCGCTACTGAAGCTTTCTTT.